Sequencing of this T cell receptor (beta chain) was carried out in a study of blood T cell repertoires in COVID-19. The overall study: Acute and convalescent COVID-19 specimens originated in the United States, Italy and Spain.

The Seattle patients, enrolled during active infection, were followed longitudinally. The germline CDR1 and CDR2 sequences are LNHDA and SQIVND (reference sequence). Trimming removed 5 bases at V and 4 bases at J, with 17 bases between. The CDR3 totals 15 residues. Under the authors' procedure: From reference gene primer amplification, estimates of nucleated cell counts were derived. This table comes from immunoSEQ multiplex PCR, and its TCRdb copy is limited to in-frame clones, with some not included. V and J calls and clone size come straight from that table; D and trimming were deduced from the DNA. The table lists about 170,000 clones, about 90% of them singletons, with around 4.6% in the top ten.

Sequencing was done on a sample of peripheral blood. The receptor was derived from a man under 40 with COVID-19, enrolled during active disease. This chain joins TRBV19 and TRBJ1-2; D gene uncertain. The CDR3 DNA reads TGTGCCAGTAGTGACTTAGACCGGGCGGGCTATGGCTACACCTTC. Protein product: CASSDLDRAGYGYTF. The full variable domain, in which reference TRBV19 and TRBJ1-2 provide the parts outside the CDR3, is DGGITQSPKYLFRKEGQNVTLSCEQNLNHDAMYWYRQDPGQGLRLIYYSQIVNDFQKGDIAEGYSVSREKKESFPLTVTSAQKNPTAFYLCASSDLDRAGYGYTFGSGTRLTVV.